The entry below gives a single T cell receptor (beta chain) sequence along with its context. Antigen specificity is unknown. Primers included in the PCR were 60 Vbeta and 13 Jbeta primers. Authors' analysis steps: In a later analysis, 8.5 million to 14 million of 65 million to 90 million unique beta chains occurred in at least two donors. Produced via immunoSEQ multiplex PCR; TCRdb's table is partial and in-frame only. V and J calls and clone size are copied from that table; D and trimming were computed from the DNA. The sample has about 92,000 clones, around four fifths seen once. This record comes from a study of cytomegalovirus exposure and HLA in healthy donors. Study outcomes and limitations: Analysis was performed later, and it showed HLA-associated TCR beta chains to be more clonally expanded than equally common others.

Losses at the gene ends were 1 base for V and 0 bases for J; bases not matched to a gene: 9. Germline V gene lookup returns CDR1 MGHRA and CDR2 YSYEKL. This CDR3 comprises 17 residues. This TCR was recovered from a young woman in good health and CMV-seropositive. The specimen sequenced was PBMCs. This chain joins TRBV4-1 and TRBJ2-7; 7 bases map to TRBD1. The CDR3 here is CASSQVGTAESSYEQYF. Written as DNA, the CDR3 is TGCGCCAGCAGCCAAGTAGGGACAGCCGAAAGCTCCTACGAGCAGTACTTC.